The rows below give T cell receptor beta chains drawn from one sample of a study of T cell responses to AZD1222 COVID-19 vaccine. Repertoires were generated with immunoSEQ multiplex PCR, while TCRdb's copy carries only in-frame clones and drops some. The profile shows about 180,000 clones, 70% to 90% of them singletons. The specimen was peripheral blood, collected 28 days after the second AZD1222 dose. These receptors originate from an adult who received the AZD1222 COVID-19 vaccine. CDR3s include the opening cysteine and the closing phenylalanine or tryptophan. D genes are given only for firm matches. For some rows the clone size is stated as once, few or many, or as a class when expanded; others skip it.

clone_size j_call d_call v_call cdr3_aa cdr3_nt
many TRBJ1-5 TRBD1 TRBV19 CASSTGGVQPQHF TGTGCCAGTAGTACAGGGGGCGTCCAGCCCCAGCATTTT
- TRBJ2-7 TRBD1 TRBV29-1 CSVEGLQGHPTYEQYF TGCAGCGTTGAAGGCCTACAGGGGCACCCGACCTACGAGCAGTACTTC
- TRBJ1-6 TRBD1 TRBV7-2 CASSSNTGDRSPLHF TGTGCCAGCAGCTCCAATACAGGGGATAGGTCACCCCTCCACTTT
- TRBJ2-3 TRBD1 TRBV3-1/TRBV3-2 CASSQDGTALTDTQYF TGTGCCAGCAGCCAAGATGGGACAGCTCTTACAGATACGCAGTATTTT
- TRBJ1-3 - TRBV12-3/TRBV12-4 CASSRGSGNTIYF TGTGCCAGCAGCCGGGGCTCTGGAAACACCATATATTTT
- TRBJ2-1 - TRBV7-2 CASSLNSQGLGQFF TGTGCCAGCAGCTTAAACTCCCAGGGACTTGGGCAGTTCTTC
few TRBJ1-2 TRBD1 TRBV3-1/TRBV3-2 CASSQEWDRALYGYTF TGTGCCAGCAGCCAAGAGTGGGACAGGGCCCTTTATGGCTACACCTTC
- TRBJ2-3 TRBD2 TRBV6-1 CASSDGLAGARTDTQYF TGTGCCAGCAGTGATGGGCTAGCGGGGGCACGCACAGATACGCAGTATTTT
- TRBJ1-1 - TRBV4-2 CASSQEFGRPNTEAFF TGTGCCAGCAGCCAAGAATTCGGACGGCCGAACACTGAAGCTTTCTTT
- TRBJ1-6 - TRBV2 CASRRTAPGSPLHF TGTGCCAGCAGGAGGACAGCCCCTGGGTCACCCCTCCACTTT
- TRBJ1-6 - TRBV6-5 CASRSYSPLHF TGTGCCAGCAGGTCCTATTCACCCCTCCACTTT
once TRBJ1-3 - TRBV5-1 CASSLEPQVVSGNTIYF TGCGCCAGCAGCTTGGAGCCACAGGTCGTCTCTGGAAACACCATATATTTT
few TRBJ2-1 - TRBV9 CASSVAGAGVGYEQFF TGTGCCAGCAGCGTAGCAGGAGCGGGTGTAGGGTATGAGCAGTTCTTC
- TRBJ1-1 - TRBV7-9 CASSSKPGPTEAFF TGTGCCAGCAGTTCGAAGCCGGGGCCCACTGAAGCTTTCTTT
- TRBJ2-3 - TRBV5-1 CASSLDRDTDTQYF TGCGCCAGCAGCTTAGACCGGGACACAGATACGCAGTATTTT